Below are 27 T cell receptor beta chains sequenced from a single sample in a study of PD-L1 blockade in urothelial cancer. This sample's time point: peripheral blood 6 weeks after treatment start. Only in-frame clones appear in the TCRdb table, and some are missing; sequencing was by immunoSEQ multiplex PCR. Seen here are about 91,000 clones, roughly 83% observed once, and the top ten hold over 7.5%. The material sequenced was PBMCs, taken around atezolizumab (anti-PD-L1) treatment. These receptors came from a man between 65 and 85 years old with urothelial cancer.

The V and J genes are TRBV27 and TRBJ1-4; no clear D gene. CDR1 is MNHEY, CDR2 SMNVEV, per germline (reference sequence). V lost 3 bases, J lost 3 bases, and 14 bases lay in between. This CDR3 has 16 residues. The CDR3 DNA follows: TGTGCCAGCAGTTTCCCGCGTTCGGTCGCTAATGAAAAACTGTTTTTT. Translated, it gives CASSFPRSVANEKLFF.

CDR3 in DNA: TGTGCCAGCAGCCTAACCCCCAGGGTTAACTATGGCTACACCTTC. Protein sequence: CASSLTPRVNYGYTF. This chain connects TRBV7-2 to TRBJ1-2; TRBD1 might be the D (5 bases). Germline V gives CDR1 SGHTA, CDR2 FQGNSA. V gave up 5 bases and J gave up 1 base, with 14 bases separating them. The CDR3 loop spans 15 amino acids.

This chain uses TRBV19 with TRBJ1-2; D is unresolved. Trimming took 4 bases from V and 8 from J, leaving 11 bases between them. CDR3 length equals 12 residues. Germline V lookup: CDR1 LNHDA, CDR2 SQIVND (reference sequence). Here the CDR3 reads CASSNQMRGYTF. CDR3 nucleotide sequence: TGTGCCAGTAGTAATCAGATGAGGGGCTACACCTTC. The variable domain in full, completed from reference TRBV19 and TRBJ1-2, reads DGGITQSPKYLFRKEGQNVTLSCEQNLNHDAMYWYRQDPGQGLRLIYYSQIVNDFQKGDIAEGYSVSREKKESFPLTVTSAQKNPTAFYLCASSNQMRGYTFGSGTRLTVV.

This chain uses TRBV29-1 with TRBJ2-3; maybe TRBD2 (5 bases). CDR3 length equals 14 residues. V was cut by 0 bases and J by 0 bases, with 7 bases left in between. Looked up from germline, CDR1 is SQVTM and CDR2 is ANQGSEA. DNA for the CDR3: TGCAGCGTTGAAGATGAGGGTAGCACAGATACGCAGTATTTT. This codes for CSVEDEGSTDTQYF.

The chain recombines TRBV6-6 with TRBJ2-3; D not resolved. Germline V gene sequence: CDR1 MNHNY, CDR2 SVGAGI (reference sequence). The V end lost 3 bases, the J end lost 2 bases, and 3 bases lay between the germline ends. The CDR3 is 12 residues long. The CDR3 nucleotides are TGTGCCAGCAGTTATCTCACAGATACGCAGTATTTT. It translates to CASSYLTDTQYF.

This sequence joins TRBV19 and TRBJ1-2; a possible D gene is TRBD1 (5 bases). The V gene's germline CDR1 is LNHDA and CDR2 SQIVND (reference sequence). CDR3 size: 12 residues. Deletions cut 0 bases from V and 11 bases from J, with 10 bases between. The CDR3 DNA follows: TGTGCCAGTAGTATAGATCTTAAGGGGTACACCTTC. Encoded protein: CASSIDLKGYTF.

The V call is TRBV11-1, the J call TRBJ2-2; a possible D gene is TRBD2 (5 bases). CDR1 is SGHAT, CDR2 FQDESV, per germline (reference sequence). The CDR3 sequence is 15 residues long. The germline V and J ends were trimmed by 3 bases and 1 base, with 9 bases remaining between them. CDR3 DNA sequence: TGTGCCAGCAGCTTGAGGGAGTGGAACACCGGGGAGCTGTTTTTT. It is translated as CASSLREWNTGELFF.

The V call is TRBV6-5, the J call TRBJ1-1; 10 bases fit TRBD1. The CDR3 covers 15 residues. V lost 4 bases to trimming and J lost 6 bases; unmatched junction nucleotides: 8. Germline assignment: CDR1 MNHEY and CDR2 SVGAGI. CDR3 amino acids: CASSSGQGEGSEAFF. Here the CDR3 DNA reads TGTGCCAGCAGTTCTGGACAGGGGGAGGGTTCTGAAGCTTTCTTT.

This clone was recorded only once. The gene calls are TRBV11-3 and TRBJ2-7, with D uncertain. The CDR3 covers 14 residues. Germline CDR1 is SGHNT and CDR2 is YENEEA. V was shortened by 2 bases and J by 1 base, with 9 bases between the two germline ends. This chain's CDR3 is CASSLIGGSYEQYF. In nucleotides, the CDR3 is TGTGCCAGCAGCTTAATCGGCGGTTCCTACGAGCAGTACTTC.

The V and J genes are TRBV29-1 and TRBJ2-7; 9 nucleotides agree with TRBD2. The germline CDR1 and CDR2 sequences are SQVTM and ANQGSEA. The CDR3 sequence is 15 residues long. V shed 0 bases and J 2 bases; nucleotides not matched to a gene: 5. CDR3 in DNA: TGCAGCGTTGAAGACCCGACTAGCGGTCCCTACGAGCAGTACTTC. Amino acids: CSVEDPTSGPYEQYF.

This clone was counted a few times. The chain uses TRBV7-9 and TRBJ1-1; tentative D call: TRBD1 (5 bases). The germline CDR1 and CDR2 sequences are SEHNR and FQNEAQ (reference sequence). This CDR3 contains 13 residues. The ends were cut back, 5 bases at V and 5 bases at J, with 12 bases in the middle. Here the CDR3 reads CASSITQGTEAFF. In nucleotides, the CDR3 is TGTGCCAGCAGCATCACCCAGGGAACTGAAGCTTTCTTT.

This chain joins TRBV5-6 and TRBJ2-3; 9 nucleotides line up with TRBD1. This CDR3 spans 15 amino acids. The V gene's germline CDR1 is SGHDT and CDR2 YYEEEE. After removal of 2 bases from V and 2 bases from J, the junction contained 3 bases not matched to a gene. CDR3 sequence reads: CASSFGTGSTDTQYF. Written as DNA, the CDR3 is TGTGCCAGCAGCTTCGGGACAGGGTCCACAGATACGCAGTATTTT.

The chain combines TRBV29-1 with TRBJ2-2, with D possibly TRBD1 on 5 matching bases. This CDR3 has 14 residues. Germline CDR1 SQVTM, CDR2 ANQGSEA. V lost 4 bases and J 6 bases, leaving 15 bases between the germline ends. The CDR3 nucleotides read TGCAGCGTTGGAGGTTTTAGGGGCGCCGGGGAGCTGTTTTTT. Its protein is CSVGGFRGAGELFF.

The rearrangement links TRBV6-1 to TRBJ1-5; D not resolved. CDR3 length: 14 residues. The V end lost 6 bases, the J end lost 4 bases, and 13 bases lay between the germline ends. Germline V gives CDR1 MNHNS, CDR2 SASEGT. This chain's CDR3 is CASSYGRENQPQHF. As DNA, the CDR3 is TGTGCCAGCAGCTACGGGAGAGAGAATCAGCCCCAGCATTTT.

The chain has TRBV7-9 and TRBJ1-1; D not certain. This CDR3 spans 12 amino acids. The germline V gene has CDR1 SEHNR and CDR2 FQNEAQ (reference sequence). The V end was cut by 3 bases, the J end by 7 bases, with 9 bases between. Written as DNA, the CDR3 is TGTGCCAGCAGCTTGGAACAGTTTGAAGCTTTCTTT. Translating it yields CASSLEQFEAFF. The full variable domain, its missing parts supplied by reference TRBV7-9 and TRBJ1-1, is DTGVSQNPRHKITKRGQNVTFRCDPISEHNRLYWYRQTLGQGPEFLTYFQNEAQLEKSRLLSDRFSAERPKGSFSTLEIQRTEQGDSAMYLCASSLEQFEAFFGQGTRLTVV.

The V gene is TRBV4-2, the J gene TRBJ2-1, with TRBD1 as a possible D gene (6 bases). Germline V lookup: CDR1 LGHNA, CDR2 YNFKEQ. This CDR3 region has 15 residues. V lost 1 base and J lost 10, with 17 bases in between. CDR3: CASSQAGTKQWEQFF. The CDR3, as DNA: TGTGCCAGCAGCCAAGCGGGGACAAAACAATGGGAGCAGTTCTTC.

This sequence joins TRBV5-5 and TRBJ2-1; 7 nucleotides line up with TRBD1. Germline V gene sequence: CDR1 SGHKS, CDR2 YYEKEE (reference sequence). The length of the CDR3 is 15 residues. Losses at the gene ends were 4 bases for V and 2 bases for J; bases not matched to a gene: 6. The CDR3 loop is CASSNGQETYNEQFF. The CDR3, as DNA: TGTGCCAGCAGCAACGGACAGGAGACCTACAATGAGCAGTTCTTC.

This clone occurred once. The chain links TRBV15 to TRBJ2-2; D might be TRBD1 (5 bases). CDR3 length equals 13 residues. Germline values: CDR1 LNHNV, CDR2 YYDKDF (reference sequence). Trimming took 6 bases from V and 7 from J, leaving 12 bases between them. CDR3: CATSLGVGGELFF. CDR3 coding DNA: TGTGCCACCAGTCTAGGGGTAGGCGGGGAGCTGTTTTTT.

The gene calls are TRBV7-2 and TRBJ2-1; D may be TRBD2 (6 bases). Trimming took 1 base from V and 5 from J, leaving 6 bases between them. This CDR3 comprises 13 residues. The germline V gene encodes CDR1 SGHTA and CDR2 FQGNSA. The CDR3 spells CASSLGTNNEQFF. CDR3 coding DNA: TGTGCCAGCAGCTTAGGGACTAACAATGAGCAGTTCTTC.

The rearrangement joins TRBV4-1 to TRBJ1-2, with a tentative D call TRBD1 (5 bases). V gave up 5 bases and J gave up 3 bases, with 16 bases separating them. The germline V gene has CDR1 MGHRA and CDR2 YSYEKL. CDR3 length: 15 amino acids. CDR3 coding DNA: TGCGCCAGCAGCTCCTCTCAGGGAACCGACTATGGCTACACCTTC. It translates to CASSSSQGTDYGYTF.

The V call is TRBV7-2, the J call TRBJ1-5; TRBD1 might be the D (5 bases). This CDR3 contains 15 residues. CDR1 is SGHTA and CDR2 is FQGNSA in the germline V gene. V lost 5 bases to trimming and J lost 4 bases, with 15 bases between them. CDR3 protein: CASSQQTDWNQPQHF. The CDR3 coding sequence is TGTGCCAGCAGCCAGCAGACAGATTGGAATCAGCCCCAGCATTTT.

The V gene is TRBV9, the J gene TRBJ1-3, with D possibly being TRBD1 (5 bases). Between the trimmed V and J ends, which lost 3 bases and 1 base, there was a span of 14 bases. The CDR3 sequence is 16 residues long. Germline loops: CDR1 SGDLS, CDR2 YYNGEE. In DNA, the CDR3 is TGTGCCAGCAGCGCTTCAATTGGGGCATCTGGAAACACCATATATTTT. Protein sequence: CASSASIGASGNTIYF.

The rearrangement joins TRBV9 to TRBJ2-3; 11 bases map to TRBD2. The CDR3 has 15 residues. Unmatched junction bases numbered 7, after V lost 4 bases and J lost 6 bases. The germline V gene has CDR1 SGDLS and CDR2 YYNGEE. The CDR3 region has the DNA TGTGCCAGCAGCTTAAGACTAGCGGGGTCGGATACGCAGTATTTT. Protein: CASSLRLAGSDTQYF.

This clone was counted a few times. The rearrangement links TRBV18 to TRBJ1-1; D is perhaps TRBD1 (5 bases). Germline assignment: CDR1 KGHSH and CDR2 LQKENI. Trimming stripped 3 bases from V and 1 base from J, with 9 bases between. The CDR3 contains 14 residues. CDR3: CASSPEGQNTEAFF. In DNA form, the CDR3 reads TGTGCCAGCTCACCGGAAGGACAGAACACTGAAGCTTTCTTT.

This clone was recorded once. The chain joins TRBV10-3 to TRBJ1-1; 7 nucleotides agree with TRBD1. This CDR3 has 15 residues. Germline lookup yields CDR1 ENHRY and CDR2 SYGVKD. Trimming at V came to 0 bases and at J to 6 bases, leaving 7 bases not matched to a gene. CDR3 amino acids: CAISESIRTGAEAFF. In DNA form, the CDR3 reads TGTGCCATCAGTGAGTCGATCCGGACAGGAGCTGAAGCTTTCTTT.

The J gene is TRBJ2-3, the V gene TRBV19, with 13 bases identical to TRBD2. Trimming at V came to 3 bases and at J to 6 bases, leaving 12 bases not matched to a gene. The CDR3 consists of 18 residues. The germline CDR1 and CDR2 sequences are LNHDA and SQIVND (reference sequence). CDR3 in DNA: TGTGCCAGTAGTATCAGAGAAGCCGGACTAGCGGGAGCGGATACGCAGTATTTT. It encodes CASSIREAGLAGADTQYF.

V and J are TRBV28 and TRBJ1-2; D gene unclear. Trimming took 3 bases from V and 8 from J, leaving 19 bases between them. This CDR3 has 15 amino acids. Germline assignment: CDR1 MDHEN and CDR2 SYDVKM. CDR3 amino acids: CASSFRGLQSRGYTF. CDR3 bases: TGTGCCAGCAGTTTCCGAGGACTTCAATCTCGGGGCTACACCTTC.